This T cell receptor (beta chain) was observed in a study of radiotherapy plus CTLA-4 blockade in lung cancer. About the research overall: Around 19% of patients responded objectively, and 31% achieved disease control.

There are 14 residues in the CDR3. Study findings and constraints: Following radiotherapy plus ipilimumab, tumor-derived TCR clones expanded in the blood.

Sequencing used immunoSEQ multiplex PCR; TCRdb keeps in-frame clones, though not all of them. The data show over 75,000 clones, over 80% seen once. In the case of this clone: Its antigen is not identified.

This TCR was sampled from a human donor with non-small cell lung cancer who had stable disease on radiotherapy plus ipilimumab. Sequencing used peripheral blood, obtained from a patient treated with radiotherapy plus ipilimumab. V and J are TRBV21-1 and TRBJ2-7; the D segment call TRBD1 is taken from the table without a DNA check. TRBV21-1 is reported as a pseudogene. Here the CDR3 reads CASSKPGQGHEQYF. The CDR3 DNA reads as TGTGCCAGCAGCAAACCGGGACAGGGGCACGAGCAGTACTTC.